The 20 T cell receptor beta chains below were found in one sample sequenced in a study of T-cell memory formation after mild COVID-19. Each CDR3 protein is one row after TCRdb ran MiXCR on the 5' RACE reads. The data hold approximately 350,000 distinct CDR3 sequences, with roughly 13% observed a single time. The source material was PBMCs or a T cell subset sorted from them (not recorded which). The receptors were sampled from a man younger than 30 who had mild COVID-19 (a few samples of this study predate the infection). Cell type and time point are not known.

The chain couples TRBV7-9 to TRBJ2-2; D is unresolved. Trimming pared 5 bases from V and 6 bases from J, leaving 13 bases between. The CDR3 totals 14 residues. Germline values: CDR1 SEHNR, CDR2 FQNEAQ (reference sequence). CDR3 DNA: TGTGCCAGCAGCGCTCAGGAGCCCGCCGGGGAGCTGTTTTTT. Its protein is CASSAQEPAGELFF. The full variable domain, completed using reference TRBV7-9 and TRBJ2-2, is DTGVSQNPRHKITKRGQNVTFRCDPISEHNRLYWYRQTLGQGPEFLTYFQNEAQLEKSRLLSDRFSAERPKGSFSTLEIQRTEQGDSAMYLCASSAQEPAGELFFGEGSRLTVL.

This clonotype has a handful of counts. The chain has TRBV11-1 and TRBJ2-1; TRBD2 aligns across 11 bases. Germline CDR1 is SGHAT and CDR2 is FQDESV (reference sequence). The CDR3 has 18 residues. V was pared by 5 bases and J by 2 bases, with 11 bases of the junction left unmatched. CDR3 coding DNA: TGTGCCAGCAGCCCCCGGATCTCTAGCGGGGGGACCTACAATGAGCAGTTCTTC. Protein product: CASSPRISSGGTYNEQFF.

This clonotype was counted a few times. J is TRBJ2-2 and V is TRBV7-6; 7 positions match TRBD2. The V gene end was trimmed by 4 bases and the J gene end by 1 base; junction bases not matched to a gene: 6. This CDR3 has 16 residues. CDR1 and CDR2 from the germline V gene are SGHVS and FNYEAQ. The DNA of the CDR3 is TGTGCCAGCAGCTATGGGGGGGGAATGAACACCGGGGAGCTGTTTTTT. Protein product: CASSYGGGMNTGELFF.

This sequence joins TRBV6-1 and TRBJ2-1, with D unclear. In germline, CDR1 is MNHNS, CDR2 SASEGT. The V end lost 10 bases, the J end lost 6 bases, and 13 bases lay between the germline ends. The CDR3 spans 12 residues. CDR3 sequence: CATRDGRNEQFF. The CDR3 bases are TGTGCCACCCGAGACGGACGCAATGAGCAGTTCTTC.

This clonotype was counted a few times. V and J are TRBV29-1 and TRBJ2-2; 7 bases are shared with TRBD1. The CDR3 has 15 amino acids. The V gene's germline CDR1 is SQVTM and CDR2 ANQGSEA. Trimming removed 1 base from V and 5 bases from J; junction bases left unmatched: 7. CDR3 DNA: TGCAGCGTTGAAGTTGGCAGGGGGTTAACCGGGGAGCTGTTTTTT. Translated: CSVEVGRGLTGELFF.

In this sample, this clonotype turned up a few times. This rearrangement joins TRBV6-1 to TRBJ1-1; 8 positions match TRBD1. The CDR3 extends over 14 amino acids. Trimming at V came to 6 bases and at J to 1 base, leaving 4 bases not matched to a gene. CDR1 is MNHNS and CDR2 is SASEGT in the germline V gene. The chain's CDR3 is CASSLQGENTEAFF. CDR3 in DNA: TGTGCCAGCAGCTTACAGGGGGAGAACACTGAAGCTTTCTTT.

This clonotype was counted only a few times. V and J are TRBV7-8 and TRBJ1-2; 7 bases fit TRBD1. There are 15 residues in the CDR3. With V trimmed by 5 bases and J by 6 bases, 12 bases remained unmatched. Germline CDR1 SGHVS, CDR2 FQNEAQ. CDR3: CASSPHGRGQDGYTF. CDR3 bases: TGTGCCAGCAGCCCCCATGGGAGGGGGCAGGATGGCTACACCTTC. The entire variable domain, with the rest obtained from reference TRBV7-8 and TRBJ1-2, is as follows: GAGVSQSPRYKVAKRGQDVALRCDPISGHVSLFWYQQALGQGPEFLTYFQNEAQLDKSGLPSDRFFAERPEGSVSTLKIQRTQQEDSAVYLCASSPHGRGQDGYTFGSGTRLTVV.

This clonotype has just a few counts. J is TRBJ2-7 and V is TRBV12-3 or TRBV12-4, with 9 positions matching TRBD2. CDR3 length equals 13 residues. Trimming took 7 bases from V and 5 from J; bases not matched to a gene: 6. The CDR3 here is CASTPRLADEQYF. CDR3 DNA: TGTGCCAGCACTCCTCGACTAGCGGACGAGCAGTACTTC.

The gene calls are TRBV20-1 and TRBJ2-7, with TRBD2 as a possible D gene (6 bases). The germline V and J ends were trimmed by 5 bases and 7 bases, with 21 bases remaining between them. CDR3 length equals 14 residues. Germline values: CDR1 DFQATT, CDR2 SNEGSKA (reference sequence). CDR3 sequence reads: CSAPLLDGGREQYV. The DNA of the CDR3 is TGCAGTGCTCCTTTACTAGACGGGGGTAGGGAGCAGTACGTC.

This clonotype was seen a few times. The chain recombines TRBV4-3 with TRBJ2-4; tentatively, D is TRBD1 (5 bases). The CDR3 loop spans 16 amino acids. Germline CDR1 is LGHNA and CDR2 is YSLEER. Trimming cost V 4 bases and J 5 bases, with 18 bases left between them. The CDR3 DNA follows: TGCGCCAGCAGCCCCCTCCTCCAGGGTTCAGAAAACATTCAGTACTTC. Translating it yields CASSPLLQGSENIQYF.

This rearrangement joins TRBV19 to TRBJ2-1, with 8 bases identical to TRBD2. The CDR3 contains 19 residues. Germline CDR1 and CDR2: LNHDA and SQIVND (reference sequence). J gave up 0 bases and V 7 bases, and 17 bases lay outside the gene matches. CDR3 nucleotides: TGTGCCAGTACCATGTCAGGGCTAGCGGGCCAAAGCTCCTACAATGAGCAGTTCTTC. This encodes CASTMSGLAGQSSYNEQFF. Full variable domain (missing parts from reference TRBV19 and TRBJ2-1): DGGITQSPKYLFRKEGQNVTLSCEQNLNHDAMYWYRQDPGQGLRLIYYSQIVNDFQKGDIAEGYSVSREKKESFPLTVTSAQKNPTAFYLCASTMSGLAGQSSYNEQFFGPGTRLTVL.

This clonotype was counted between two and nine times. The J gene is TRBJ1-2, the V gene TRBV12-3 or TRBV12-4; no clear D. The length of the CDR3 is 14 residues. V was shortened by 2 bases and J by 4 bases, with 11 bases between the two germline ends. The CDR3 here is CASSLFRGIYGYTF. The CDR3 DNA reads as TGTGCCAGCAGTTTATTTCGGGGAATCTATGGCTACACCTTC.

The DNA of the CDR3 is TGTGCCAGCAGTTTGGTCACAGGGGGCGAGCAGTACGTC. This translates into CASSLVTGGEQYV. The genes are TRBV12-3 or TRBV12-4 and TRBJ2-7, with TRBD1 matching 8 bases. The CDR3 loop spans 13 amino acids. V was clipped by 3 bases and J by 6 bases; unmatched bases: 4.

The chain joins TRBV5-1 to TRBJ2-1; the D gene is possibly TRBD1 (6 bases). The germline V gene encodes CDR1 SGHRS and CDR2 YFSETQ. V was pared by 4 bases and J by 7 bases, with 15 bases between. This CDR3 comprises 14 residues. CDR3 sequence reads: CASSLQGRENEQFF. CDR3 sequence (DNA): TGCGCCAGCAGCCTACAGGGTAGGGAGAATGAGCAGTTCTTC.

The CDR3, as DNA: TGTGCCAGCAGTTTAGCGCCGTCTATTGGTGAGCAGTACTTC. Its protein product is CASSLAPSIGEQYF. This chain links TRBV12-3 or TRBV12-4 with TRBJ2-7; no definite D call. CDR3 length: 14 amino acids. Trimming left V 0 bases short and J 7 bases short, with 13 bases between.

The rearrangement links TRBV4-1 to TRBJ2-5; 11 positions agree with TRBD1. Germline assignment: CDR1 MGHRA and CDR2 YSYEKL. V was pared by 5 bases and J by 2 bases, with 4 bases of the junction left unmatched. This CDR3 has 15 amino acids. CDR3 in amino acids: CASSNRDRGQETQYF. DNA of the CDR3: TGCGCCAGCAGCAACCGGGACAGGGGGCAAGAGACCCAGTACTTC.

The chain uses TRBV20-1 and TRBJ1-2; D uncertain. V was shortened by 0 bases and J by 8 bases, with 7 bases between the two germline ends. Germline V gene data show CDR1 as DFQATT and CDR2 as SNEGSKA (reference sequence). There are 11 residues in the CDR3. The CDR3 reads CSARDLKGYTF. CDR3 DNA: TGCAGTGCTAGAGATCTAAAGGGCTACACCTTC.

This clonotype appeared a few times. The chain has TRBV21-1 and TRBJ1-5; the D call of TRBD1 is as the table states it, not checked on the DNA. TRBV21-1 is an annotated pseudogene. This CDR3 comprises 21 residues. CDR3 bases: TGTGCCAGCAGCCTCGGACATTGGTTCGAAGGGGATTGTTATAGCAATCAGCCCCAGCATTTT. Protein product: CASSLGHWFEGDCYSNQPQHF.

The chain combines TRBV6-5 with TRBJ2-7; D remains ambiguous. The CDR3 contains 15 residues. Per germline, CDR1 MNHEY and CDR2 SVGAGI. The germline V and J ends were trimmed by 7 bases and 0 bases, with 16 bases remaining between them. DNA for the CDR3: TGTGCCAGCAAAAAATCCGGGCCCTACTCCTACGAGCAGTACTTC. It is translated as CASKKSGPYSYEQYF.

The chain uses TRBV27 and TRBJ2-1, with TRBD1 identical over 8 bases. There are 12 residues in the CDR3. With 5 bases clipped from V and 9 bases from J, the junction kept 3 bases outside the gene matches. From germline, CDR1 is MNHEY and CDR2 SMNVEV (reference sequence). CDR3 nucleotide sequence: TGTGCCAGCAGTCAAACAGGGGGTGAGCAGTTCTTC. Amino acid sequence: CASSQTGGEQFF.